What follows describes a single T cell receptor beta chain. This sample was included in a study of control samples from healthy donors and cancer patients. Here immunoSEQ multiplex PCR was the method, and the copy in TCRdb shows in-frame clones only, minus some. The sample shows 150,000 to 200,000 clones, about 93% of them seen only once. Sequenced material: blood. The TCR was taken from a young man in good health.

The DNA for the CDR3 is TGTGCCAGCAGTCCCCTCAGGGGACTCTACGAGCAGTACTTC. Amino acid sequence: CASSPLRGLYEQYF. The chain has TRBV27 and TRBJ2-7; either TRBD1 or TRBD2 may supply D (6 bases each). This CDR3 is built from 14 residues. CDR1 is MNHEY, CDR2 SMNVEV, per germline (reference sequence). The V end was cut by 5 bases, the J end by 3 bases, with 14 bases between.